Presented here are 11 T cell receptor beta chains from one specimen sequenced in a study of shared clonotypes between healthy human individuals. Terminally differentiated effector memory CD45RA+ cells were excluded from the naive CD8 cells, which were CD45RO-negative and positively selected for CCR7. Sequencing was performed with immunoSEQ multiplex PCR; in TCRdb, only in-frame clones are kept and a portion is missing. The sample carries 600,000 or so clones, roughly 95% recorded once. The sample was naive CD8+ T cells sorted from blood. The receptors here all came from a woman in her thirties in good health.

The rearrangement links TRBV7-5 to TRBJ2-7; the D segment call TRBD1 is taken from the table without a DNA check. TRBV7-5 is marked as a pseudogene. CDR3 length equals 12 residues. The CDR3 spells CVRSGTGGEQYF. In DNA form, the CDR3 reads TGTGTCAGAAGCGGGACAGGGGGCGAGCAGTACTTC.

The chain links TRBV27 to TRBJ1-1, with 9 positions matching TRBD1. The length of the CDR3 is 15 residues. Germline lookup yields CDR1 MNHEY and CDR2 SMNVEV (reference sequence). The trim removed 2 bases at V and 3 bases at J, leaving 4 bases unmatched. The CDR3 region is CASSLMGTGHTEAFF. DNA for the CDR3: TGTGCCAGCAGTTTAATGGGGACAGGGCACACTGAAGCTTTCTTT.

The J gene is TRBJ1-4, the V gene TRBV7-9; 7 positions match TRBD1. With V trimmed by 4 bases and J by 6 bases, 5 bases remained unmatched. CDR3 length: 14 amino acids. Germline V CDR1 and CDR2: SEHNR, FQNEAQ (reference sequence). The CDR3 reads CASSSRDRDEKLFF. CDR3 bases: TGTGCCAGCAGCTCCCGGGACAGAGATGAAAAACTGTTTTTT. The full variable domain, with the rest looked up from reference TRBV7-9 and TRBJ1-4, is DTGVSQNPRHKITKRGQNVTFRCDPISEHNRLYWYRQTLGQGPEFLTYFQNEAQLEKSRLLSDRFSAERPKGSFSTLEIQRTEQGDSAMYLCASSSRDRDEKLFFGSGTQLSVL.

The J gene is TRBJ2-7, the V gene TRBV2; 7 bases line up with TRBD2. The germline gives CDR1 SNHLY, CDR2 FYNNEI. The CDR3 extends over 14 amino acids. V trimming: 6 bases; J trimming: 6 bases; junction bases outside the gene matches: 11. The CDR3 DNA reads as TGTGCCAGCAGCCCAGGACTAGTCAGTTCCGAGCAGTACTTC. Translation: CASSPGLVSSEQYF.

The genes are TRBV20-1 and TRBJ2-5; tentatively, D is TRBD1 (6 bases). The germline V gene encodes CDR1 DFQATT and CDR2 SNEGSKA (reference sequence). V gave up 7 bases and J gave up 3 bases, with 9 bases separating them. The length of the CDR3 is 11 residues. CDR3 coding DNA: TGCAGTGTTGCAGGGGAAGAGACCCAGTACTTC. Protein product: CSVAGEETQYF.

The chain recombines TRBV28 with TRBJ2-3, with D tentatively TRBD1 or TRBD2 (5 bases each). V lost 5 bases and J 3 bases, leaving 15 bases between the germline ends. CDR3 length equals 15 residues. Germline lookup yields CDR1 MDHEN and CDR2 SYDVKM. The CDR3: CASSPIWGSTDTQYF. DNA of the CDR3: TGTGCCAGCAGTCCCATTTGGGGGAGTACAGATACGCAGTATTTT.

The chain joins TRBV2 to TRBJ2-7, with 9 bases fitting TRBD2. CDR3 length equals 14 residues. Losses at the gene ends were 6 bases for V and 4 bases for J; bases not matched to a gene: 7. Germline V gives CDR1 SNHLY, CDR2 FYNNEI. As DNA, the CDR3 is TGTGCCAGCAGCGATAGCGGGAGTGGATACGAGCAGTACTTC. The encoded protein is CASSDSGSGYEQYF.

This chain joins TRBV28 and TRBJ2-5; perhaps TRBD1 as D (6 bases). The CDR3 runs to 17 residues. V gave up 6 bases and J gave up 4 bases, with 24 bases separating them. Germline lookup yields CDR1 MDHEN and CDR2 SYDVKM. The CDR3 sequence is CASSLPGVDSYVETQYF. The DNA of the CDR3 is TGTGCCAGCAGCCTCCCCGGGGTGGACAGTTACGTAGAGACCCAGTACTTC. The full variable domain, in which reference TRBV28 and TRBJ2-5 provide the parts outside the CDR3, is DVKVTQSSRYLVKRTGEKVFLECVQDMDHENMFWYRQDPGLGLRLIYFSYDVKMKEKGDIPEGYSVSREKKERFSLILESASTNQTSMYLCASSLPGVDSYVETQYFGPGTRLLVL.

This clone is a singleton in its sample. V usage is TRBV5-6 and J usage is TRBJ1-1; TRBD1 is a possible D gene (5 bases). The V gene's germline CDR1 is SGHDT and CDR2 YYEEEE. V was shortened by 0 bases and J by 6 bases, with 9 bases between the two germline ends. The CDR3 totals 13 residues. CDR3 DNA: TGTGCCAGCAGCTTGGTTCGGGGGGCTGAAGCTTTCTTT. Translated: CASSLVRGAEAFF.

This chain connects TRBV10-1 to TRBJ2-7, with unresolved D. Deletions cut 9 bases from V and 1 base from J, with 25 bases between. CDR1 and CDR2 (germline): WNHNN, SYGVQD (reference sequence). This CDR3 spans 17 amino acids. The CDR3 protein is CARLRRDPRRTSYEQYF. CDR3 in DNA: TGCGCCAGATTAAGAAGAGACCCGCGGAGAACGTCCTACGAGCAGTACTTC.

V is TRBV27 and J is TRBJ2-7, with 8 bases fitting TRBD1. The germline V gene has CDR1 MNHEY and CDR2 SMNVEV (reference sequence). The length of the CDR3 is 14 residues. V shed 1 base and J 2 bases; nucleotides not matched to a gene: 1. The CDR3: CASSLLTGAYEQYF. CDR3 sequence (DNA): TGTGCCAGCAGTTTATTGACAGGGGCCTACGAGCAGTACTTC.